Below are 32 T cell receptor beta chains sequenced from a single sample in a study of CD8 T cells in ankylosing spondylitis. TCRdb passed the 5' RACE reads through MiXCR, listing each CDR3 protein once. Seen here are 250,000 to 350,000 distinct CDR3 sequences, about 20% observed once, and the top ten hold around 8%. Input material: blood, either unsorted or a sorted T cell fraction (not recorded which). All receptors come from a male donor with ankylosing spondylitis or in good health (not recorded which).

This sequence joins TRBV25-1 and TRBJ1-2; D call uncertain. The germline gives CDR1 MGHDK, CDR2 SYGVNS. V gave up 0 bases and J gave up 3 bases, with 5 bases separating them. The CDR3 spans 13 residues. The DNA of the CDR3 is TGTGCCAGCAGTGAATATCAGGACTATGGCTACACCTTC. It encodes CASSEYQDYGYTF.

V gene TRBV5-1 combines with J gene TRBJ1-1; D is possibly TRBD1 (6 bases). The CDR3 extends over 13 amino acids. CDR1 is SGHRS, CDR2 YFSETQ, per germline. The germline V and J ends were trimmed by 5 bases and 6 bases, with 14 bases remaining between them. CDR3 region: CASRVGGIAEAFF. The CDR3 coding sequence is TGCGCCAGCAGAGTCGGGGGCATTGCTGAAGCTTTCTTT.

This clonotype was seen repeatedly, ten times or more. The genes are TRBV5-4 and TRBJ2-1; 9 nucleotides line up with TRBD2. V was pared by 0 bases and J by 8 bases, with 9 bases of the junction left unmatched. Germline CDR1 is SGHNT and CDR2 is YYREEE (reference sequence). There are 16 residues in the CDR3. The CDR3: CASSLVTGRGGYEQFF. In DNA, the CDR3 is TGTGCCAGCAGCTTGGTCACCGGGCGGGGGGGCTATGAGCAGTTCTTC.

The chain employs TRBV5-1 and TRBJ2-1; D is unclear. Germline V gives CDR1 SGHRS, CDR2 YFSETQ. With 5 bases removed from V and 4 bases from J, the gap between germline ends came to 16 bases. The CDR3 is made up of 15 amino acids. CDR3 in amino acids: CASSFIREAYNEQFF. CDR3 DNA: TGCGCCAGCAGTTTCATTCGCGAGGCTTACAATGAGCAGTTCTTC.

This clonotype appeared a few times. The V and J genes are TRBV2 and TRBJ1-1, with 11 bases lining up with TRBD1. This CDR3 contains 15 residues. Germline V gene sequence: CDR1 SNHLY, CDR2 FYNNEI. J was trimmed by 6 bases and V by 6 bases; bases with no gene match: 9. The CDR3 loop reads CASRAGTGGTAEAFF. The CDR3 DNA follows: TGTGCCAGCAGAGCGGGGACAGGGGGTACGGCTGAAGCTTTCTTT. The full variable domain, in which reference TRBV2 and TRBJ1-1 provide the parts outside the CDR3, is EPEVTQTPSHQVTQMGQEVILRCVPISNHLYFYWYRQILGQKVEFLVSFYNNEISEKSEIFDDQFSVERPDGSNFTLKIRSTKLEDSAMYFCASRAGTGGTAEAFFGQGTRLTVV.

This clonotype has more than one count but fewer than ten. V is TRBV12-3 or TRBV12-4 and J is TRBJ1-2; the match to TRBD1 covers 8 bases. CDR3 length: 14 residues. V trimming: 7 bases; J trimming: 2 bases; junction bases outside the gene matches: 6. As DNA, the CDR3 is TGTGCCAGCAAGGTCAGGGGGCTCAACTATGGCTACACCTTC. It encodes CASKVRGLNYGYTF.

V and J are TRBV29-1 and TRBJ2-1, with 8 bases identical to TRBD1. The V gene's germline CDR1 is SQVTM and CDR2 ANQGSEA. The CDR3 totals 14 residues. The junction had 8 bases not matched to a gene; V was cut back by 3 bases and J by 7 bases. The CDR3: CSVDSGQVANEQFF. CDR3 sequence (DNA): TGCAGCGTTGACTCGGGACAGGTCGCAAATGAGCAGTTCTTC.

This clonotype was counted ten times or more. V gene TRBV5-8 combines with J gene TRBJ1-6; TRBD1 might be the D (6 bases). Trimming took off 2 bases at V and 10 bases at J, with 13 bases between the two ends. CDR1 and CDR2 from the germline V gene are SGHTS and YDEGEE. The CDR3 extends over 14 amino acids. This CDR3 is CASSLQGARSPLHF. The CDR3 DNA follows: TGTGCCAGCAGCTTACAGGGCGCCAGGTCACCCCTCCACTTT.

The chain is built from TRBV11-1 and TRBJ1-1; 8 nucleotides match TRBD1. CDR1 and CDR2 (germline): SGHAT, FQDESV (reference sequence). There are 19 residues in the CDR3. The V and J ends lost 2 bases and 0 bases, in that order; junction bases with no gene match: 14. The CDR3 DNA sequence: TGTGCCAGCAGCTTATGGTCGACAGGGGCGAGATTAATGAACACTGAAGCTTTCTTT. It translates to CASSLWSTGARLMNTEAFF. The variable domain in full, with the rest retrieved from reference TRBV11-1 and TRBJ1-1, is EAEVAQSPRYKITEKSQAVAFWCDPISGHATLYWYRQILGQGPELLVQFQDESVVDDSQLPKDRFSAERLKGVDSTLKIQPAELGDSAMYLCASSLWSTGARLMNTEAFFGQGTRLTVV.

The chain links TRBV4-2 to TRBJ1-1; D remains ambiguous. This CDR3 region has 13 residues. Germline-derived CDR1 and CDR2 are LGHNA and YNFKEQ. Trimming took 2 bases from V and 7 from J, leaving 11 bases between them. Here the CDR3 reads CASSQPPEVEAFF. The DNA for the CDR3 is TGTGCCAGCAGCCAACCTCCTGAGGTTGAAGCTTTCTTT.

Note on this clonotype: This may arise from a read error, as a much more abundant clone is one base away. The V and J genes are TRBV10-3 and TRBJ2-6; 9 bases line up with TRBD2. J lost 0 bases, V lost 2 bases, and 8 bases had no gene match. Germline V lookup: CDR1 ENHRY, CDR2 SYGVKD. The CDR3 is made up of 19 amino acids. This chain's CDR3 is CAISEGLARVLSGANVLTF. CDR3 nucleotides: TGTGCCATCAGTGAGGGACTAGCGAGGGTTCTCTCTGGGGCCAACGTCCTGACTTTC.

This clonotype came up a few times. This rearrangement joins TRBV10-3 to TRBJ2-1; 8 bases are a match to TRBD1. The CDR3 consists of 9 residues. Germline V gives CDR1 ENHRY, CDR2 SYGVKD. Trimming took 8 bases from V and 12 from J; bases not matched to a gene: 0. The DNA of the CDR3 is TGTGCCATCGGACAGGGGCAGTTCTTC. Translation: CAIGQGQFF.

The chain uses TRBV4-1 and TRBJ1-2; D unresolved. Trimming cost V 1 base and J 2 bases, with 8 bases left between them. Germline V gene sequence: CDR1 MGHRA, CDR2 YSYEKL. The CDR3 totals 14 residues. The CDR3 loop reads CASSQVNSNYGYTF. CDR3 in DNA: TGCGCCAGCAGCCAAGTTAACAGCAACTATGGCTACACCTTC.

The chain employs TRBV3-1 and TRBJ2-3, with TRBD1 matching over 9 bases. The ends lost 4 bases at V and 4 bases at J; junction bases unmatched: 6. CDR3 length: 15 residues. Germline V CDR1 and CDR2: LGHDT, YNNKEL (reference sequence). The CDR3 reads CASSPGTGTADTQYF. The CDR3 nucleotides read TGTGCCAGCAGCCCAGGGACAGGGACGGCAGATACGCAGTATTTT.

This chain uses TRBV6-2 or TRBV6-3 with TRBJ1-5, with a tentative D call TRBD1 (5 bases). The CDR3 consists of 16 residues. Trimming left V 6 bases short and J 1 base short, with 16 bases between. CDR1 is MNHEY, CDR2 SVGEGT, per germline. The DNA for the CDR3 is TGTGCCAGCAGGGACTCGGGGCGACGGAGCAATCAGCCCCAGCATTTT. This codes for CASRDSGRRSNQPQHF.

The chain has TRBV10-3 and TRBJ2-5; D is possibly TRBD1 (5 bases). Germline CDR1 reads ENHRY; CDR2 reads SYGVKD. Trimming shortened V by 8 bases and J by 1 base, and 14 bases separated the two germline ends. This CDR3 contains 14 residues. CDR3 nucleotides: TGTGCCATCCGGCAAGACAGTGGCCAAGAGACCCAGTACTTC. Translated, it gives CAIRQDSGQETQYF.

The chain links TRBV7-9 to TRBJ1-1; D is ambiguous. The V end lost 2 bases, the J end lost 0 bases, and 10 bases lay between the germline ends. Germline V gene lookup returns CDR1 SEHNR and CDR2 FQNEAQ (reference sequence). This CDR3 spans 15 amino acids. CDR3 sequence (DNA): TGTGCCAGCAGCTTACAGATCGGGGTGAACACTGAAGCTTTCTTT. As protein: CASSLQIGVNTEAFF.

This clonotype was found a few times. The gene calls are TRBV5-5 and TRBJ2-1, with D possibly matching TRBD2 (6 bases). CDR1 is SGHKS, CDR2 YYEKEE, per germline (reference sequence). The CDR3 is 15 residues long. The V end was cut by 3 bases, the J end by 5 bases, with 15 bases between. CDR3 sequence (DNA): TGTGCCAGCAGCTCCTTAGGAGGGGTTAACAATGAGCAGTTCTTC. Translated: CASSSLGGVNNEQFF. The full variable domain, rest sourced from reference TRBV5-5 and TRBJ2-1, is DAGVTQSPTHLIKTRGQQVTLRCSPISGHKSVSWYQQVLGQGPQFIFQYYEKEERGRGNFPDRFSARQFPNYSSELNVNALLLGDSALYLCASSSLGGVNNEQFFGPGTRLTVL.

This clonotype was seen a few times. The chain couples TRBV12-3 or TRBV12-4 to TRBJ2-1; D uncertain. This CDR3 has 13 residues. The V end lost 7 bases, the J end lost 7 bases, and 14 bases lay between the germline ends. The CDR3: CASTPSGGNEQFF. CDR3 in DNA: TGTGCCAGCACCCCCTCGGGTGGTAATGAGCAGTTCTTC.

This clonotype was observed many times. CDR3 region: CASSLVQGYNEKLFF. The CDR3 bases are TGCGCCAGCAGCTTGGTCCAGGGTTATAATGAAAAACTGTTTTTT. This chain connects TRBV5-1 to TRBJ1-4; D is perhaps TRBD1 (5 bases). CDR1 SGHRS and CDR2 YFSETQ come from the germline V gene. The V and J ends lost 0 bases and 4 bases respectively, with 10 bases between them. The CDR3 has 15 amino acids.

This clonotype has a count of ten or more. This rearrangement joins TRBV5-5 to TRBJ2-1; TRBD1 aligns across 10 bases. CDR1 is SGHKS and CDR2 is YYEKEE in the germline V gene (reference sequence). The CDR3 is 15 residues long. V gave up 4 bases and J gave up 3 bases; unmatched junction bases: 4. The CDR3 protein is CASSAGTGDYNEQFF. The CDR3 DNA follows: TGTGCCAGCAGCGCCGGGACAGGGGACTACAATGAGCAGTTCTTC.

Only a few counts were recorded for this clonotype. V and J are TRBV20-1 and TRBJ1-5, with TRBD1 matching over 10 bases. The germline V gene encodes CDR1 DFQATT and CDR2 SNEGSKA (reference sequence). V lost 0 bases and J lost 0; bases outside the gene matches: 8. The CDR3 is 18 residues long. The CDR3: CSARDPRTGGISNQPQHF. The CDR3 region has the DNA TGCAGTGCTAGAGATCCCCGGACAGGGGGAATTAGCAATCAGCCCCAGCATTTT.

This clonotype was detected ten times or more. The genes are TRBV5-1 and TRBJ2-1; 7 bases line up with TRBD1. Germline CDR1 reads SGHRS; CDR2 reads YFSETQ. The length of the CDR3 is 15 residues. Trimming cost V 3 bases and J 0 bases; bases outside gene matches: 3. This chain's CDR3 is CASSSTGSSYNEQFF. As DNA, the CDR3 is TGCGCCAGCAGCTCGACAGGGAGCTCCTACAATGAGCAGTTCTTC. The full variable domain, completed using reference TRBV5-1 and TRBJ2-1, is KAGVTQTPRYLIKTRGQQVTLSCSPISGHRSVSWYQQTPGQGLQFLFEYFSETQRNKGNFPGRFSGRQFSNSRSEMNVSTLELGDSALYLCASSSTGSSYNEQFFGPGTRLTVL.

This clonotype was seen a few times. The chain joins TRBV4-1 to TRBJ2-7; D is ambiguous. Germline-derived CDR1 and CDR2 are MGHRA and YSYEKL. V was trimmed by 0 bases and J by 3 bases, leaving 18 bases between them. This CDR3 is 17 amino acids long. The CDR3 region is CASSQDGPQQIVYEQYV. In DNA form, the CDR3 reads TGCGCCAGCAGCCAAGATGGCCCCCAACAGATCGTCTACGAGCAGTACGTC.

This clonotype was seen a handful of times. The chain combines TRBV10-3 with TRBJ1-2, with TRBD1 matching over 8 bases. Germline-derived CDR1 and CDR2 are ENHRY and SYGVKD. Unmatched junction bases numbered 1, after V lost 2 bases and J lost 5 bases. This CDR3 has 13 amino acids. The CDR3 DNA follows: TGTGCCATCAGTGAGGACAGGGGTTATGGCTACACCTTC. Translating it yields CAISEDRGYGYTF.

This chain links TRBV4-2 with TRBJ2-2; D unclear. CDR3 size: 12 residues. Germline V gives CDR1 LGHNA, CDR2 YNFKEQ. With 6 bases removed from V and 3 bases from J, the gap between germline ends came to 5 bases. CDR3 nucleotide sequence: TGTGCCAGCAGGCCCGACACCGGGGAGCTGTTTTTT. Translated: CASRPDTGELFF.

CDR3 sequence: CASSNSGRAGNEQFF. CDR3 coding DNA: TGCGCCAGCAGTAATAGCGGGAGGGCCGGTAATGAGCAGTTCTTC. The chain carries TRBV5-1 and TRBJ2-1; 11 nucleotides agree with TRBD2. From germline, CDR1 is SGHRS and CDR2 YFSETQ. There are 15 residues in the CDR3. V gave up 5 bases and J gave up 7 bases; unmatched junction bases: 8.

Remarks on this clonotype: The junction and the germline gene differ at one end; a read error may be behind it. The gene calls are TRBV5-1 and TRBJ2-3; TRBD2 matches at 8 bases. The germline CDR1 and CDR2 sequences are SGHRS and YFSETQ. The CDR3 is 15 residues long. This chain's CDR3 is CASSFLAGTTDTLYF. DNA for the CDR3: TGCGCCAGCAGCTTTTTAGCGGGAACCACAGATACGCTGTATTTT.

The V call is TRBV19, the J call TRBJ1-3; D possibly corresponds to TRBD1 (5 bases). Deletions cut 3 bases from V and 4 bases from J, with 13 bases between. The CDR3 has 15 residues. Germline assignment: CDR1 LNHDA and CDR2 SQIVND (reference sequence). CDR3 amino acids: CASSIVSGYGNTIYF. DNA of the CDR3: TGTGCCAGTAGTATCGTATCAGGGTACGGAAACACCATATATTTT.

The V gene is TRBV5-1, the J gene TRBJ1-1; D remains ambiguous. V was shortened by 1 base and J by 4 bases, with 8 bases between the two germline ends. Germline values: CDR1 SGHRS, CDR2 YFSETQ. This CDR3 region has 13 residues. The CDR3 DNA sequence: TGCGCCAGCAGCTTGTTCGAGGGCACTGAAGCTTTCTTT. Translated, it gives CASSLFEGTEAFF.

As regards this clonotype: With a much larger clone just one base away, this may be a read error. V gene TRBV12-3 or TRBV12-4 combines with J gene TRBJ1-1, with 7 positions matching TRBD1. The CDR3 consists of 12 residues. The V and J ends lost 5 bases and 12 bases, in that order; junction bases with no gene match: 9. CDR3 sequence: CASSQGGPKTFF. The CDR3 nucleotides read TGTGCCAGCAGTCAGGGGGGGCCGAAAACTTTCTTT.

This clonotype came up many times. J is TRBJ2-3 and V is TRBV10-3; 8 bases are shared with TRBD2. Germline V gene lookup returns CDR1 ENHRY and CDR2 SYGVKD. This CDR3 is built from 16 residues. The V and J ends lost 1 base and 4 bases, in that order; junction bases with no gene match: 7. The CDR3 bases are TGTGCCATCAGTGAGTGGCTCAAGCGGGAGTCAGATACGCAGTATTTT. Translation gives CAISEWLKRESDTQYF.